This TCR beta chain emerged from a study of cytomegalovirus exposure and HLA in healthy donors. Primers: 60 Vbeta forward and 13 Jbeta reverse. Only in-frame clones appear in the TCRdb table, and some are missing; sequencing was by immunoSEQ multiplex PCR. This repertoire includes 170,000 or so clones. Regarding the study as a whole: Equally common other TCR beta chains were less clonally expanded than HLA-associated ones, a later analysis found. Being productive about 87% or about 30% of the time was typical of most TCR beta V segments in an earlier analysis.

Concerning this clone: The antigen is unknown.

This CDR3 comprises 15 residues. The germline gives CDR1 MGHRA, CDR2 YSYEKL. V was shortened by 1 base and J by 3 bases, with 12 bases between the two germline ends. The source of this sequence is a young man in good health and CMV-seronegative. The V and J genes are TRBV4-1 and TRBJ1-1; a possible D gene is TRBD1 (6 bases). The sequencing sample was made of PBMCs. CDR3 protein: CASSQVIQGHTEAFF. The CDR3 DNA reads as TGCGCCAGCAGCCAAGTCATCCAGGGGCACACTGAAGCTTTCTTT.